The rows below give T cell receptor beta chains drawn from one sample of a study of blood T cell repertoires in COVID-19. Generated by immunoSEQ multiplex PCR, the TCRdb table keeps only in-frame clones and is missing some. The table includes 60,000 to 95,000 clones, around 90% detected once. Sequencing was carried out using peripheral blood. The receptors were gathered from a woman of 80 years or more with active or convalescent COVID-19. Each CDR3 is given with its conserved first and last residue. D genes are given only for firm matches. Some rows have no size entry. The others give once, few or many, or a class for an expanded clone.

j_gene	d_gene	v_gene	abundance	CDR3aa
TRBJ1-1	-	TRBV12-3/TRBV12-4	-	CASSLGVEAFF
TRBJ2-7	TRBD1	TRBV9	-	CASSVEGARTYEQYF
TRBJ2-1	TRBD2	TRBV11-2	-	CASSWHLLAGGYNEQFF
TRBJ1-6	TRBD1	TRBV27	-	CASSLWSDRASNSPLHF
TRBJ1-3	TRBD1	TRBV28	-	CASSTRGQGVGTGNTIYF
TRBJ2-7	-	TRBV28	-	CASSFKSLSLPNYEQYF
TRBJ2-1	TRBD2	TRBV11-3	-	CASSAGLARGNEQFF
TRBJ1-2	-	TRBV7-2	-	CASSLPGVYGYTF
TRBJ2-7	TRBD1	TRBV28	-	CASRGTGGVYEQYF
TRBJ2-3	TRBD1	TRBV9	-	CASSPPGQHTDTQYF
TRBJ2-2	TRBD1	TRBV6-1	once	CASSEEEGGVSGELFF
TRBJ2-3	-	TRBV7-3	-	CASSLGGADTQYF
TRBJ1-2	TRBD1	TRBV4-3	-	CASSQEIQGIYGYTF
TRBJ2-7	-	TRBV5-1	once	CASSSQTYEQYF
TRBJ1-1	-	TRBV4-1	-	CASSQATGSEAFF
TRBJ1-1	-	TRBV28	-	CASSARGTEAFF
TRBJ2-7	TRBD2	TRBV6-2/TRBV6-3	-	CASSYGGLAGPSYEQYF
TRBJ1-3	-	TRBV27	-	CATQSVRYSGNTIYF
TRBJ2-7	-	TRBV6-5	-	CASSYSSGRGVNEQYF
TRBJ1-1	-	TRBV5-4	-	CASSFAGAGRNTEAFF
TRBJ2-3	TRBD1	TRBV30	-	CARQGKSTDTQYF
TRBJ2-3	TRBD1	TRBV24-1	-	CATSGRQGAPDTQYF
TRBJ2-5	TRBD2	TRBV3-1/TRBV3-2	-	CASSRTTSGGKETQYF
TRBJ2-5	TRBD1	TRBV6-6	-	CASRETGAETQYF
TRBJ2-2	TRBD1	TRBV15	few	CATSLRQGNTGELFF
TRBJ1-5	-	TRBV6-2/TRBV6-3	-	CASSYSGTRLPQHF
TRBJ1-6	-	TRBV30	-	CAWSKGQAGSPLHF